This passage covers 3 T cell receptor beta chains from one sample sequenced in a study of blood T cell repertoires in COVID-19 (dated by TCRdb to 2020 to 2022). Libraries were constructed by the immunoSEQ multiplex PCR assay. The table was pulled from immuneACCESS by TCRdb, which kept in-frame rearrangements only. Such tables lose some clones; where checked, under half of the loss comes from unresolved V genes, and the rest has no known cause. For this sample there are around 290,000 clones; more than 75% appear just once. Of the sample, around 8% falls within the top ten clones. Material for sequencing was peripheral blood. The receptors come from a woman between 50 and 59 years old who had recovered from COVID-19.

The J gene is TRBJ2-2, the V gene TRBV4-3; D gene ambiguous. V lost 0 bases, J lost 1 base, and 6 bases lay in between. The CDR3 totals 15 residues. Germline V CDR1 and CDR2: LGHNA, YSLEER. The CDR3 reads CASSQEAQNTGELFF. The CDR3, as DNA: TGCGCCAGCAGCCAAGAGGCACAGAACACCGGGGAGCTGTTTTTT.

The chain joins TRBV19 to TRBJ1-4, with TRBD1 as a possible D gene (6 bases). Germline V CDR1 and CDR2: LNHDA, SQIVND (reference sequence). V was shortened by 5 bases and J by 8 bases, with 18 bases between the two germline ends. The CDR3 has 15 amino acids. The CDR3 sequence is CASSLTTGQGEKLFF. The CDR3 DNA follows: TGTGCCAGTAGTCTAACGACAGGTCAAGGCGAAAAACTGTTTTTT. The full variable domain, in which reference TRBV19 and TRBJ1-4 provide the parts outside the CDR3, is DGGITQSPKYLFRKEGQNVTLSCEQNLNHDAMYWYRQDPGQGLRLIYYSQIVNDFQKGDIAEGYSVSREKKESFPLTVTSAQKNPTAFYLCASSLTTGQGEKLFFGSGTQLSVL.

The chain uses TRBV5-6 and TRBJ1-2; D unclear. This CDR3 region has 12 residues. V lost 4 bases to trimming and J lost 8 bases, with 12 bases between them. Germline assignment: CDR1 SGHDT and CDR2 YYEEEE. CDR3 sequence reads: CASSRWASGYTF. The CDR3 coding sequence is TGTGCCAGCAGCAGGTGGGCTAGCGGCTACACCTTC.